This T cell receptor beta chain comes out of a study of blood T cell repertoires in COVID-19. Study at large: Collection of acute and convalescent COVID-19 samples took place in the United States, Italy and Spain. T cells, B-cell-depleted T cells, or PBMCs provided the cDNA or gDNA that served as material.

This clone was counted between two and nine times. Authors' methods: Using reference gene primer amplification, nucleated cell counts were estimated. TCRdb keeps only in-frame clones here, not all; method: immunoSEQ multiplex PCR. V, J and clone size derive from that table, while D and trimming were established from the DNA sequence. The table records about 45,000 clones, approximately 90% of them present only once. The sample was peripheral blood. The receptor's source is a woman of 80 years or more with active COVID-19.

This CDR3 reads CASSLAPPGLVSADTQYF. DNA of the CDR3: TGTGCCAGCAGCTTAGCCCCTCCGGGACTAGTGAGCGCAGATACGCAGTATTTT. The chain recombines TRBV7-2 with TRBJ2-3; 8 positions agree with TRBD2. Looked up from germline, CDR1 is SGHTA and CDR2 is FQGNSA. Trimming took 0 bases from V and 4 from J; bases not matched to a gene: 12. The CDR3 runs to 18 residues.